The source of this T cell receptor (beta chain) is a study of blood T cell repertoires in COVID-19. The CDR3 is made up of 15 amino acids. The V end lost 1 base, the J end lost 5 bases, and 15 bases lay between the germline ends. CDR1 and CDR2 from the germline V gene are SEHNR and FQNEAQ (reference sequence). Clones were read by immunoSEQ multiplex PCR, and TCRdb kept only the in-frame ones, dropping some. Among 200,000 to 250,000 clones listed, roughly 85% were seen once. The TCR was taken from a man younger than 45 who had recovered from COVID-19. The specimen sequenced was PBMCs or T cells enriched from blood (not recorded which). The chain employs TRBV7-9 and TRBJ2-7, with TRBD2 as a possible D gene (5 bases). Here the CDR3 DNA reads TGTGCCAGCAGCTTAGATCTAGGACTCTTTGACGAGCAGTACTTC. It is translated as CASSLDLGLFDEQYF.